Sequencing of this TCR beta chain was carried out in a study of cytomegalovirus exposure and HLA in healthy donors. V dropped 0 bases and J dropped 0 bases, with 6 bases sitting between them. The CDR3 is 14 amino acids. Germline loops: CDR1 SGHTA, CDR2 FQGNSA. The PCR had 60 Vbeta and 13 Jbeta primers. Measured with immunoSEQ multiplex PCR; TCRdb has only the in-frame clones, and not every one. The sample carries more than 150,000 clones, around 79% recorded once. This TCR was recovered from a girl between 10 and 17 years old in good health and CMV-seropositive. The gene calls are TRBV7-2 and TRBJ2-7; D is undetermined. Source material: PBMCs. CDR3 sequence reads: CASSLAPSSYEQYF. Written as DNA, the CDR3 is TGTGCCAGCAGCTTAGCCCCCAGCTCCTACGAGCAGTACTTC. The variable domain in full, with the rest retrieved from reference TRBV7-2 and TRBJ2-7, is GAGVSQSPSNKVTEKGKDVELRCDPISGHTALYWYRQSLGQGLEFLIYFQGNSAPDKSGLPSDRFSAERTGGSVSTLTIQRTQQEDSAVYLCASSLAPSSYEQYFGPGTRLTVT.